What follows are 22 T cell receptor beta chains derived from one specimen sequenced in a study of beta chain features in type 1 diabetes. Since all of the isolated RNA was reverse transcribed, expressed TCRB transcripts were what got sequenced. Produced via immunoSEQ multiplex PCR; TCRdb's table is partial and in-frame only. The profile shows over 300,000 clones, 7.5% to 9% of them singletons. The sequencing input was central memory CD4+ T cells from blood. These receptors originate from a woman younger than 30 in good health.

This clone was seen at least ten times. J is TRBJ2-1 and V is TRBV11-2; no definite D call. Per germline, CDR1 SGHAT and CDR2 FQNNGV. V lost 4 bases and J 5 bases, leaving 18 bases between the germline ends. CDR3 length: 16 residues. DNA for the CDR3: TGTGCCAGCAGCTCCGGGTTCCTCCTGGGGAACAATGAGCAGTTCTTC. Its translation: CASSSGFLLGNNEQFF.

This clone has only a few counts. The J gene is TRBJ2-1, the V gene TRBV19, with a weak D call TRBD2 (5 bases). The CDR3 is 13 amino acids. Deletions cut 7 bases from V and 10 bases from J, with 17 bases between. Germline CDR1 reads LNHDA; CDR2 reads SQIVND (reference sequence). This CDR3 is CASTPHGSPEQFF. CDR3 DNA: TGTGCCAGTACCCCGCATGGGAGCCCCGAGCAGTTCTTC.

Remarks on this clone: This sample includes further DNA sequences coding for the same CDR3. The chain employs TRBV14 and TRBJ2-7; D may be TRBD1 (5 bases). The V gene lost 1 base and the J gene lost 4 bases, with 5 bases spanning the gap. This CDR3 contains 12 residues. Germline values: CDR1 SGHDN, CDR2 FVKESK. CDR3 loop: CASSQAGYEQYF. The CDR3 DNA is TGTGCCAGCAGCCAAGCAGGGTACGAGCAGTACTTC.

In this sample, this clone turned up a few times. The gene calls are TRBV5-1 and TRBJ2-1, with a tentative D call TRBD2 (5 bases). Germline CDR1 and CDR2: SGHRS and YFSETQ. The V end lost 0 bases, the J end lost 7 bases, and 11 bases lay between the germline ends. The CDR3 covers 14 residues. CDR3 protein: CASSLEAARNEQFF. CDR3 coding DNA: TGCGCCAGCAGCTTGGAAGCGGCGAGGAATGAGCAGTTCTTC.

As DNA, the CDR3 is TGTGCCAGCAGCCCGGAGGGACGTCGAACCGGGGAGCTGTTTTTT. This translates into CASSPEGRRTGELFF. This chain joins TRBV7-2 and TRBJ2-2; D possibly corresponds to TRBD2 (6 bases). The length of the CDR3 is 15 residues. Germline V CDR1 and CDR2: SGHTA, FQGNSA. The V end was cut by 5 bases, the J end by 5 bases, with 15 bases between.

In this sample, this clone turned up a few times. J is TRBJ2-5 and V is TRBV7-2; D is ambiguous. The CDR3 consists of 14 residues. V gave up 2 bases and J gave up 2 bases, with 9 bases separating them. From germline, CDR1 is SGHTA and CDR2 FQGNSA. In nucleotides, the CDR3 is TGTGCCAGCAGCTTATCTGGAGCTCAAGAGACCCAGTACTTC. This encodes CASSLSGAQETQYF. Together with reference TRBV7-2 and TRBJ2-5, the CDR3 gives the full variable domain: GAGVSQSPSNKVTEKGKDVELRCDPISGHTALYWYRQSLGQGLEFLIYFQGNSAPDKSGLPSDRFSAERTGGSVSTLTIQRTQQEDSAVYLCASSLSGAQETQYFGPGTRLLVL.

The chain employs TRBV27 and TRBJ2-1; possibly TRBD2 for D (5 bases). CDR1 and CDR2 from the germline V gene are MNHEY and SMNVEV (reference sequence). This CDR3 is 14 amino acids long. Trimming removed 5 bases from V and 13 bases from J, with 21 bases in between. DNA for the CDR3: TGTGCCAGCAGTCGAATTTCGTGGGAGATAGATCAGTTCTTC. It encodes CASSRISWEIDQFF.

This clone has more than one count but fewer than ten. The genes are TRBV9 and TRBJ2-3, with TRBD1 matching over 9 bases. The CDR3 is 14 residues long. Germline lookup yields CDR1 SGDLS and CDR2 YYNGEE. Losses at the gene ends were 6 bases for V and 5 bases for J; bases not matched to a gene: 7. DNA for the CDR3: TGTGCCAGCATGGCGGGACAGGGTGAAGATACGCAGTATTTT. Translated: CASMAGQGEDTQYF.

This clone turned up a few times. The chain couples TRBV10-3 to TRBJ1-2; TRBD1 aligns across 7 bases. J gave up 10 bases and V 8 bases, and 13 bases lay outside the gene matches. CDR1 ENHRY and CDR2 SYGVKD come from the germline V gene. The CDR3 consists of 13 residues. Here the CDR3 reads CAIGHRQGGLYTF. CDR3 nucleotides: TGTGCCATCGGGCACCGACAGGGTGGGCTCTACACCTTC.

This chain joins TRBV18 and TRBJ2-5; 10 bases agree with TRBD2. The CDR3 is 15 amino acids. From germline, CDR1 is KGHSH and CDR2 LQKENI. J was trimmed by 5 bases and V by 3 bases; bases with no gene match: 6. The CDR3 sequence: CASSPLTSGRETQYF. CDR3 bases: TGTGCCAGCTCACCTTTGACTAGCGGGCGGGAGACCCAGTACTTC.

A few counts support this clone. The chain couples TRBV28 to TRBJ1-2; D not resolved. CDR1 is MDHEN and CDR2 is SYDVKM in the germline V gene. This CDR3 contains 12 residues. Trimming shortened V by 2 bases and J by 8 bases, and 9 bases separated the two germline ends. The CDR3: CASSLSAVGYTF. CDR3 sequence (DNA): TGTGCCAGCAGTTTAAGCGCCGTGGGCTACACCTTC.

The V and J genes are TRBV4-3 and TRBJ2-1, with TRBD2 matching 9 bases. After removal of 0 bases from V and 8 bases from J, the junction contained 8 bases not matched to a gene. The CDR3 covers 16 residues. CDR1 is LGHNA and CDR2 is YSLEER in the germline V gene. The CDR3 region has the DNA TGCGCCAGCAGCCAAGATCGGAGTAGCGGGAGATATGAGCAGTTCTTC. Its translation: CASSQDRSSGRYEQFF.

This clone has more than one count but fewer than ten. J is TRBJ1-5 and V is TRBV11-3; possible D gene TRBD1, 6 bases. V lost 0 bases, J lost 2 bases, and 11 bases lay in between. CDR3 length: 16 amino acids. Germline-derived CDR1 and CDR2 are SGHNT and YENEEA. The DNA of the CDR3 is TGTGCCAGCAGCTTAGATCGAGCAGGGGGCAATCAGCCCCAGCATTTT. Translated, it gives CASSLDRAGGNQPQHF.

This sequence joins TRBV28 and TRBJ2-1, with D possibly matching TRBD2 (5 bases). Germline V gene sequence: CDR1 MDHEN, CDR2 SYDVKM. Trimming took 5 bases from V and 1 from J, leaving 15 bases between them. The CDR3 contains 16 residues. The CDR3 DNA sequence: TGTGCCAGCAGTCCATCATCCGGCGGGTCCTACAATGAGCAGTTCTTC. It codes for CASSPSSGGSYNEQFF.

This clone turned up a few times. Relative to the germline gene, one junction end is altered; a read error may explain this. CDR3: CSADEGDRVNF. CDR3 DNA sequence: TGCAGTGCCGACGAGGGGGACAGGGTAAACTTC. The chain has TRBV20-1 and TRBJ2-7, with TRBD1 identical over 9 bases. The CDR3 has 11 amino acids. CDR1 and CDR2 (germline): DFQATT, SNEGSKA (reference sequence).

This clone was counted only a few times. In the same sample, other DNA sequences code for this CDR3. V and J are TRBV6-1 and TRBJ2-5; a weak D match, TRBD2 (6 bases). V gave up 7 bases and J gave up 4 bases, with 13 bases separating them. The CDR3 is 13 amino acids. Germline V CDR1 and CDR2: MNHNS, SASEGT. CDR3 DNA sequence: TGTGCCAGCAACCTCCAGGGAGGAGAGACCCAGTACTTC. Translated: CASNLQGGETQYF.

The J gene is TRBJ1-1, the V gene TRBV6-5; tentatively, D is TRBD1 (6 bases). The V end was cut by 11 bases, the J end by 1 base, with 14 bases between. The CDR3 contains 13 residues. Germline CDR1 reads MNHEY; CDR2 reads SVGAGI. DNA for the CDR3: TGTGCCGAGCGGGACAAACGGAACACTGAAGCTTTCTTT. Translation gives CAERDKRNTEAFF.

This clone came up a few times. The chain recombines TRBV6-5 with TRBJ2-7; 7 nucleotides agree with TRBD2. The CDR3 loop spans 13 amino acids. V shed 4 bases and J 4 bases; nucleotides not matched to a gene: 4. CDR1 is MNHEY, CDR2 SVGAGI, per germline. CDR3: CASSWSSGYEQYF. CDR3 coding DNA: TGTGCCAGCAGTTGGTCTAGCGGATACGAGCAGTACTTC.

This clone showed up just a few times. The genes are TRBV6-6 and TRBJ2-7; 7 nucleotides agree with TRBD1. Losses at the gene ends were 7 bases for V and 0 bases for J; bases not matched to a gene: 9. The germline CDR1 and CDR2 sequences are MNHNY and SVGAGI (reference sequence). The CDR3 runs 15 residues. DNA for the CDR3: TGTGCCAGCACCAAAAGGGACAGCAGCTCCTACGAGCAGTACTTC. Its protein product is CASTKRDSSSYEQYF.

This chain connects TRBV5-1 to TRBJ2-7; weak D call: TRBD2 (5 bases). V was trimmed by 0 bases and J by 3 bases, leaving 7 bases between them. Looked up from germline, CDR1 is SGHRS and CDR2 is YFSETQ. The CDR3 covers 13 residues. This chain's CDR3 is CASSLDGGYEQYF. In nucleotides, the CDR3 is TGCGCCAGCAGCTTGGATGGAGGCTACGAGCAGTACTTC.

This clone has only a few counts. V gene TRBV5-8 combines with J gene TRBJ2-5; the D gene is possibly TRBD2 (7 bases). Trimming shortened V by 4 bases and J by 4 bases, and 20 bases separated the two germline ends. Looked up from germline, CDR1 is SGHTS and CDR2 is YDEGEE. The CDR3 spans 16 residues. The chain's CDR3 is CASSTGGRTGVETQYF. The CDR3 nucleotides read TGTGCCAGCAGCACCGGGGGGCGGACTGGGGTAGAGACCCAGTACTTC. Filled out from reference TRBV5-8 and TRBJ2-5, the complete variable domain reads EAGVTQSPTHLIKTRGQQATLRCSPISGHTSVYWYQQALGLGLQFLLWYDEGEERNRGNFPPRFSGRQFPNYSSELNVNALELEDSALYLCASSTGGRTGVETQYFGPGTRLLVL.

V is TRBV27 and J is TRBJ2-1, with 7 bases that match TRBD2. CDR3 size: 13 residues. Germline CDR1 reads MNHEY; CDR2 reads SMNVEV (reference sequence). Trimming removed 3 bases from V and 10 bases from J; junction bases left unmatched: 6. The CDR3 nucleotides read TGTGCCAGCAGTTTCCGGACTAGATGGGAGCAGTTCTTC. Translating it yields CASSFRTRWEQFF.